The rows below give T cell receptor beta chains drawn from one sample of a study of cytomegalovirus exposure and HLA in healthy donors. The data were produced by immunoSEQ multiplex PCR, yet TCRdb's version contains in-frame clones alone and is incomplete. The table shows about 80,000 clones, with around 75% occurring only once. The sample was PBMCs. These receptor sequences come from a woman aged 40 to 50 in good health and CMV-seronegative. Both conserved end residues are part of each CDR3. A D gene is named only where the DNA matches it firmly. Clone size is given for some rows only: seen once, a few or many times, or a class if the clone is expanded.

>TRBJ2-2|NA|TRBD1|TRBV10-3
CAMMGTGVFTGELFF
TGTGCCATGATGGGAACAGGGGTTTTTACCGGGGAGCTGTTTTTT
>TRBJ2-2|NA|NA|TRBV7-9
CASSARTPLGTGELFF
TGTGCCAGCAGCGCCCGGACACCCTTGGGCACCGGGGAGCTGTTTTTT
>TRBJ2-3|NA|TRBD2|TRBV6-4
CASSESGRTTDTQYF
TGTGCCAGCAGTGAAAGCGGGAGAACCACAGATACGCAGTATTTT
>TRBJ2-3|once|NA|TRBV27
CATSLAGAGGDTQYF
TGTGCCACCAGCCTGGCGGGTGCCGGGGGAGACACGCAGTATTTT
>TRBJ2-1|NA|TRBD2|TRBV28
CASSYARLAVYNEQFF
TGTGCCAGCAGTTATGCTCGACTAGCGGTTTACAATGAGCAGTTCTTC
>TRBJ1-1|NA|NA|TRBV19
CASIQTGYGNTEAFF
TGTGCCAGTATCCAAACAGGGTACGGGAACACTGAAGCTTTCTTT
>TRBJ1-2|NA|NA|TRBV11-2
CATYHYKTGISYGYTF
TGTGCCACCTACCACTACAAAACAGGGATCTCCTATGGCTACACCTTC
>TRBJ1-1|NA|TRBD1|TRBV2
CASSDRQGLFQAFF
TGTGCCAGCAGTGACAGACAGGGACTCTTTCAAGCTTTCTTT
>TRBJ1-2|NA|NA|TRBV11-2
CASSFLAPNYGYTF
TGTGCCAGCAGCTTCTTAGCCCCCAACTATGGCTACACCTTC
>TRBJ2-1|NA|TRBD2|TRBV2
CASSEGTSQFF
TGTGCCAGCAGTGAAGGGACTAGTCAGTTCTTC
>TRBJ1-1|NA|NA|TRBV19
CASSTGFEGTEAFF
TGTGCCAGTAGTACAGGGTTTGAAGGCACTGAAGCTTTCTTT
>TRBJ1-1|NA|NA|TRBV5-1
CASSLETSNTEAFF
TGCGCCAGCAGCTTGGAGACATCGAACACTGAAGCTTTCTTT
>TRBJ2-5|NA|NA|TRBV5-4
CASSNYGETQYF
TGTGCCAGCAGTAACTACGGAGAGACCCAGTACTTC
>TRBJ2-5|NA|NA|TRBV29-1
CSVGAELTQYF
TGCAGCGTTGGGGCCGAGCTGACCCAGTACTTC
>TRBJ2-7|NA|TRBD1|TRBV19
CASSPRGDRGGEQYF
TGTGCCAGTAGTCCCCGTGGCGACAGGGGGGGCGAGCAGTACTTC
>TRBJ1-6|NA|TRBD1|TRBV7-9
CASSPGDRLNSPLHF
TGTGCCAGCAGCCCAGGGGACAGACTAAATTCACCCCTCCACTTT
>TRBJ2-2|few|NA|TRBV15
CATSRDVSNTGELFF
TGTGCCACCAGCAGAGATGTATCGAACACCGGGGAGCTGTTTTTT
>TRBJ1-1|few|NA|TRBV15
CATSRGEGWGTEAFF
TGTGCCACCAGCAGAGGGGAGGGATGGGGCACTGAAGCTTTCTTT
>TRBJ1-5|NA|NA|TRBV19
CASKVGGNQPQHF
TGTGCCAGTAAAGTAGGGGGCAATCAGCCCCAGCATTTT
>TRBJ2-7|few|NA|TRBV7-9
CASSLYETYEQYF
TGTGCCAGCAGCTTATACGAGACCTACGAGCAGTACTTC
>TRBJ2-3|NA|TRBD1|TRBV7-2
CASSLLGQGSDTQYF
TGTGCCAGCAGCTTACTTGGACAGGGATCAGATACGCAGTATTTT
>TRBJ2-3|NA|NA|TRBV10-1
CASSEGGIRAQYF
TGCGCCAGCAGTGAGGGGGGGATTCGTGCGCAGTATTTT
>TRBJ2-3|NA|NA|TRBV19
CATGGTGTDTQYF
TGTGCCACCGGAGGGACAGGCACAGATACGCAGTATTTT
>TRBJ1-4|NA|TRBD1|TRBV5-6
CASSTTPGQGEEKLFF
TGTGCCAGCAGCACGACACCGGGACAGGGAGAGGAAAAACTGTTTTTT
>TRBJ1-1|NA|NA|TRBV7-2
CASSSTGNTEAFF
TGTGCCAGCAGCTCCACAGGGAACACTGAAGCTTTCTTT
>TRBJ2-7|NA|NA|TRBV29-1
CSVEVQASYEQYF
TGCAGCGTTGAAGTACAGGCCTCCTACGAGCAGTACTTC
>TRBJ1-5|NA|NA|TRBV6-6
CASSNQEPQHF
TGTGCCAGCAGTAATCAGGAGCCCCAGCATTTT